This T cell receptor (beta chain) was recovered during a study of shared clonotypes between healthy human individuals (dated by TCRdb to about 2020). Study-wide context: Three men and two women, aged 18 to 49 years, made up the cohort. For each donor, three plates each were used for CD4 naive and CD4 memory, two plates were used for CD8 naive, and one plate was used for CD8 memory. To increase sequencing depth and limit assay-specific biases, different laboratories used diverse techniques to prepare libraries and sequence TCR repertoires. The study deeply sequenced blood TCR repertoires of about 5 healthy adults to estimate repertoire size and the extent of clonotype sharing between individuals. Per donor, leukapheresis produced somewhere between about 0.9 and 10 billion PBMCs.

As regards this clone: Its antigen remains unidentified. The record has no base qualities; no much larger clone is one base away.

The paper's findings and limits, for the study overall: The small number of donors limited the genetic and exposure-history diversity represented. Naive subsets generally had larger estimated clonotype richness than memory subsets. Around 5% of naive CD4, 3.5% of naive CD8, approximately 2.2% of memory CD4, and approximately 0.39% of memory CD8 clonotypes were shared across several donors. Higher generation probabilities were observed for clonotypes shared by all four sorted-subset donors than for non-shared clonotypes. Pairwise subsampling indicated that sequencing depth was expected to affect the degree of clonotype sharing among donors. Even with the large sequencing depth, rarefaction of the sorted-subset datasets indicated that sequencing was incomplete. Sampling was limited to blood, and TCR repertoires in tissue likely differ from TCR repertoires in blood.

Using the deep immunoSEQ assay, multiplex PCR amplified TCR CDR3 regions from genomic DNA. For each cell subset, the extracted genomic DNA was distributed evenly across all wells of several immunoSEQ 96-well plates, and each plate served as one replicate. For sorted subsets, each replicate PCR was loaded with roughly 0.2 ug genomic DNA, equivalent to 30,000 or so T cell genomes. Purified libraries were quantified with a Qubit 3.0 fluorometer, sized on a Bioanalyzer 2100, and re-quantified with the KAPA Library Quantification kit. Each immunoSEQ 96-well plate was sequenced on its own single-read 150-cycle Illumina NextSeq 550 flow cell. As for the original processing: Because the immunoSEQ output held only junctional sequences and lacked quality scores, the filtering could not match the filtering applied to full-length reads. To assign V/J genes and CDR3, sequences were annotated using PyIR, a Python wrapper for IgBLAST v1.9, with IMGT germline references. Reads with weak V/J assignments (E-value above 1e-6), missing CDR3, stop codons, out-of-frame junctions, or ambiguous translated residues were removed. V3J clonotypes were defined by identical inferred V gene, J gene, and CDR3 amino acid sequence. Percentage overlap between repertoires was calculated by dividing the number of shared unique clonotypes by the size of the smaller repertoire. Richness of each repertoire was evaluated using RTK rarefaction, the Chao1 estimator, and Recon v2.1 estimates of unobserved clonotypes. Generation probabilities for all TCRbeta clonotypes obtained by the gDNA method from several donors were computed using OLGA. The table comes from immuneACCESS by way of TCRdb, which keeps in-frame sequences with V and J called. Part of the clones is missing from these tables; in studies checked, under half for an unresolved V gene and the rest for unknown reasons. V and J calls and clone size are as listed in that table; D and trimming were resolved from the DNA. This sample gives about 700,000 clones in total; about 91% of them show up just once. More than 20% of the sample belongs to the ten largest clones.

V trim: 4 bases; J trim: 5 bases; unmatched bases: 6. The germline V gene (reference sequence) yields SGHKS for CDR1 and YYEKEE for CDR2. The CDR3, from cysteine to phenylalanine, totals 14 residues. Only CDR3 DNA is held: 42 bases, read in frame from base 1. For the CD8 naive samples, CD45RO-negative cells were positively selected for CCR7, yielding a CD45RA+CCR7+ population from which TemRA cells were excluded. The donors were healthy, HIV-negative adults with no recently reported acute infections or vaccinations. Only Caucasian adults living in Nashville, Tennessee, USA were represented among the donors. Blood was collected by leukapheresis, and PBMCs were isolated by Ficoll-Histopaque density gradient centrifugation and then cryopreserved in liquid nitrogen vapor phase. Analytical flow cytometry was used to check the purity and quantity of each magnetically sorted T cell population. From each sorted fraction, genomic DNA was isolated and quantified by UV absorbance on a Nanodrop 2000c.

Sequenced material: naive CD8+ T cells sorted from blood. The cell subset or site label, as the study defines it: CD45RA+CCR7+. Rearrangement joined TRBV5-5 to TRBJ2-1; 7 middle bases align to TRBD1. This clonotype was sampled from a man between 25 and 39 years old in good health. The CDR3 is CASSKGQSDNEQFF. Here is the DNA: TGTGCCAGCAGCAAGGGACAGTCAGACAATGAGCAGTTCTTC.